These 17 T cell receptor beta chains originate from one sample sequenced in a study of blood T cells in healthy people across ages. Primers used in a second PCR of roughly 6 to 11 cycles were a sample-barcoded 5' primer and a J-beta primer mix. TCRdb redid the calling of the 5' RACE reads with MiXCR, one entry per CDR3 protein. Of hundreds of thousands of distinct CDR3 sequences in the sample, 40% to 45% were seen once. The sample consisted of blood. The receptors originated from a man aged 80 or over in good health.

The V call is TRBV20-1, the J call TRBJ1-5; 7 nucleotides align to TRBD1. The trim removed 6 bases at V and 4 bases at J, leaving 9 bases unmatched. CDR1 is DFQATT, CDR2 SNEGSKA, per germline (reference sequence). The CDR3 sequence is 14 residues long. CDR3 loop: CSAPGRDRNQPQHF. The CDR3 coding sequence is TGCAGTGCACCCGGCCGGGACAGAAATCAGCCCCAGCATTTT.

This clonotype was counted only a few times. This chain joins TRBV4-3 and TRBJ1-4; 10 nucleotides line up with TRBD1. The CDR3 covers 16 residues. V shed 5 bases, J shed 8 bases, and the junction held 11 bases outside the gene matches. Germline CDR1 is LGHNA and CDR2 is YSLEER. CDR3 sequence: CASSNGGTGVGEKLFF. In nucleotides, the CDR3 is TGCGCCAGCAGCAACGGCGGGACAGGGGTGGGGGAAAAACTGTTTTTT.

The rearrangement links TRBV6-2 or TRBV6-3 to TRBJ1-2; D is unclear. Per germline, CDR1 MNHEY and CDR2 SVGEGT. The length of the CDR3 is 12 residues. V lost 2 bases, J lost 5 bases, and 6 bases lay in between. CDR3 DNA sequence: TGTGCCAGCAGTTACGCGGAATATGGCTACACCTTC. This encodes CASSYAEYGYTF.

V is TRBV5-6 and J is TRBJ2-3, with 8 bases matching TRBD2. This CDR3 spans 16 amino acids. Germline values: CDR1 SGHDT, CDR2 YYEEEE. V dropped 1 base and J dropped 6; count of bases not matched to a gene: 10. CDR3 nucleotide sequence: TGTGCCAGCAGCTTGATGCGGGGGGCCCCGGGGGATACGCAGTATTTT. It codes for CASSLMRGAPGDTQYF.

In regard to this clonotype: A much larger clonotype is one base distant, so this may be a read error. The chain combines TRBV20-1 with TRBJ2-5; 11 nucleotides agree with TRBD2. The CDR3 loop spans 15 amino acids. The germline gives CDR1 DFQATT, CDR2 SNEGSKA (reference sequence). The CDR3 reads CNARTSGQLGETQYF. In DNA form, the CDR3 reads TGCAATGCTAGGACTAGCGGGCAATTGGGAGAGACCCAGTACTTC.

The CDR3 sequence: CASRRQGTHNEQFF. In DNA, the CDR3 is TGTGCCAGCAGAAGACAGGGGACCCACAATGAGCAGTTCTTC. This chain uses TRBV12-3 or TRBV12-4 with TRBJ2-1, with 8 bases lining up with TRBD1. V was clipped by 6 bases and J by 5 bases; unmatched bases: 6. This CDR3 is 14 amino acids long.

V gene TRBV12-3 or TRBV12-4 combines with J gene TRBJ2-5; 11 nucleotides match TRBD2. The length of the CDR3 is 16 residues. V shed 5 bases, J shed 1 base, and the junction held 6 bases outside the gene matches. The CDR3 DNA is TGTGCCAGCAGTCCCCCGGGACTAGCGGCCCAAGAGACCCAGTACTTC. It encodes CASSPPGLAAQETQYF.

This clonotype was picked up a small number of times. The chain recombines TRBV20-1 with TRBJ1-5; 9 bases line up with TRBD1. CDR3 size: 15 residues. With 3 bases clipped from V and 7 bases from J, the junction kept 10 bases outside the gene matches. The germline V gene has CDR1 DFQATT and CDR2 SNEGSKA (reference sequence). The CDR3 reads CSARPGQGILQPQHF. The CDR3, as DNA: TGCAGTGCTAGGCCAGGACAGGGGATTCTCCAGCCCCAGCATTTT.

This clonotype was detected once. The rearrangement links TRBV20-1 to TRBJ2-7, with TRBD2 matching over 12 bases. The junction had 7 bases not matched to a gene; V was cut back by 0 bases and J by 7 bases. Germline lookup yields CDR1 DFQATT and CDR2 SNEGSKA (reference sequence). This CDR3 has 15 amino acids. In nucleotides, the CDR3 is TGCAGTGCTAGAGATCCGGCTAGCGGGGGGGAGGAGCAGTACTTC. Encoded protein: CSARDPASGGEEQYF.

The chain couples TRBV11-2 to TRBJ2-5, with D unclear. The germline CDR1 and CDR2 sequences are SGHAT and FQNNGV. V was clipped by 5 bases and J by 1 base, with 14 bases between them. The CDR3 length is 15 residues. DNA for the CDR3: TGTGCCAGCAGCCTTGGGGTTCTCGTCCAAGAGACCCAGTACTTC. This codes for CASSLGVLVQETQYF.

The CDR3 DNA is TGCGCCAGCAGCCAAGGACTGCAGGGGCTCACTGAAGCTTTCTTT. It encodes CASSQGLQGLTEAFF. The V gene is TRBV4-3, the J gene TRBJ1-1, with a tentative D call TRBD1 (6 bases). V lost 1 base to trimming and J lost 4 bases, with 13 bases between them. This CDR3 contains 15 residues. CDR1 and CDR2 from the germline V gene are LGHNA and YSLEER.

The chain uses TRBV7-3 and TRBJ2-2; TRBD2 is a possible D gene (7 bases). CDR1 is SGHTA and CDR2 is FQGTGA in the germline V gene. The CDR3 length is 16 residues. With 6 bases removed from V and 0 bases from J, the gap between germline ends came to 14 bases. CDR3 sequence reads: CASREGGFANTGELFF. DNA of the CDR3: TGTGCCAGCAGGGAGGGGGGGTTCGCGAACACCGGGGAGCTGTTTTTT.

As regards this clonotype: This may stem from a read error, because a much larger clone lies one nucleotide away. The chain's CDR3 is CASSSNLQETQYF. The CDR3 nucleotides are TGTGCCAGCAGTTCGAATCTTCAAGAGACCCAGTACTTC. The chain carries TRBV12-3 or TRBV12-4 and TRBJ2-5; D remains ambiguous. The germline V and J ends were trimmed by 4 bases and 2 bases, with 8 bases remaining between them. CDR3 length equals 13 residues.

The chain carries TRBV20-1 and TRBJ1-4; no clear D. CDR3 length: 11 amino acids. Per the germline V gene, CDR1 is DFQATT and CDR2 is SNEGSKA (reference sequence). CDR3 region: CSASRNEKLFF. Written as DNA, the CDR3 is TGCAGCGCCTCTCGTAATGAAAAACTGTTTTTT.

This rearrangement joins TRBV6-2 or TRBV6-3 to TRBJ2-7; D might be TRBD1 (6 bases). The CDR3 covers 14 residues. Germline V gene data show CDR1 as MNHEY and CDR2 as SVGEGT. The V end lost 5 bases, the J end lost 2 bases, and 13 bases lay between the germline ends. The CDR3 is CASSEQGSPYEQYF. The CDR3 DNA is TGTGCCAGCAGTGAACAGGGCTCACCCTACGAGCAGTACTTC.

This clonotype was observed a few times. CDR3 sequence reads: CASSWGTSSYEQYF. The CDR3 coding sequence is TGCGCCAGCAGCTGGGGGACTAGCTCCTACGAGCAGTACTTC. This chain uses TRBV5-1 with TRBJ2-7, with TRBD2 identical over 8 bases. J gave up 0 bases and V 3 bases, and 2 bases lay outside the gene matches. The CDR3 contains 14 residues. The V gene's germline CDR1 is SGHRS and CDR2 YFSETQ. Variable domain in full (rest from reference TRBV5-1 and TRBJ2-7): KAGVTQTPRYLIKTRGQQVTLSCSPISGHRSVSWYQQTPGQGLQFLFEYFSETQRNKGNFPGRFSGRQFSNSRSEMNVSTLELGDSALYLCASSWGTSSYEQYFGPGTRLTVT.

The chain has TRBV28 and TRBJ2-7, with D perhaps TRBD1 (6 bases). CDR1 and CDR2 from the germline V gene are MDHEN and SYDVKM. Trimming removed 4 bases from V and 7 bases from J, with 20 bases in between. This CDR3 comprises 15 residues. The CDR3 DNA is TGTGCCAGCAGTTCCCTTATCGGGTCGAGGGGGGAGCAGTACTTC. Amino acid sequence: CASSSLIGSRGEQYF.